This T cell receptor (beta chain) was retrieved from a study of cytomegalovirus exposure and HLA in healthy donors. Study-wide background: Ancestry clustering placed about 80% of some 400 genotyped donors in the Caucasian-associated cluster. General study results and limits: Serostatus for CMV was the only available immune exposure information. Sequencing depth across donors, presence/absence analyses assumed, was roughly uniform. Highest at DRB1 and lowest at HLA-C, TCR association rates differed among HLA loci in a later analysis.

A word on this clone: The antigen is unknown.

The CDR3 runs 17 residues. Germline V gene lookup returns CDR1 KGHSH and CDR2 LQKENI. With 4 bases clipped from V and 1 base from J, the junction kept 9 bases outside the gene matches. 60 Vbeta and 13 Jbeta primers were used in PCR. TCRdb's table, derived via immunoSEQ multiplex PCR, lists solely in-frame clones and lacks some. The table lists under 200,000 clones, roughly four fifths of them singletons. The clonotype comes from a girl aged 2 to 9 in good health and CMV-seropositive. The rearrangement links TRBV18 to TRBJ2-2, with 7 bases aligning to TRBD1. What was sequenced was PBMCs. CDR3 region: CASSLHVGTENTGELFF. The DNA of the CDR3 is TGTGCCAGCTCACTTCATGTCGGGACAGAGAACACCGGGGAGCTGTTTTTT.